Listed here are 8 T cell receptor beta chains from one sample, sequenced in a study of radiotherapy plus CTLA-4 blockade in lung cancer. This table comes from immunoSEQ multiplex PCR, and its TCRdb copy is limited to in-frame clones, with some not included. This table holds 45,000 to 60,000 clones, about 81% found once. Source: peripheral blood, taken from a patient treated with radiotherapy plus ipilimumab. All receptors derive from a human donor with non-small cell lung cancer who had stable disease on radiotherapy plus ipilimumab.

In this sample, this clone turned up a few times. The CDR3 loop is CASSQIAGGISYEQYF. The DNA for the CDR3 is TGCGCCAGCAGCCAAATAGCGGGAGGGATCTCCTACGAGCAGTACTTC. This sequence joins TRBV4-1 and TRBJ2-7; 11 positions match TRBD2. This CDR3 is 16 amino acids long. After removal of 2 bases from V and 0 bases from J, the junction contained 3 bases not matched to a gene. Looked up from germline, CDR1 is MGHRA and CDR2 is YSYEKL.

This clone was seen once. The rearrangement links TRBV11-2 to TRBJ2-7; 9 bases are a match to TRBD1. The CDR3 runs 15 residues. CDR1 SGHAT and CDR2 FQNNGV come from the germline V gene. V was clipped by 0 bases and J by 6 bases; unmatched bases: 6. As DNA, the CDR3 is TGTGCCAGCAGCTTAGACCCGACAGGGGGGCTCGAGCAGTACTTC. Encoded protein: CASSLDPTGGLEQYF.

The chain couples TRBV7-9 to TRBJ2-7; the D gene is possibly TRBD2 (5 bases). CDR3 length: 14 amino acids. The V gene's germline CDR1 is SEHNR and CDR2 FQNEAQ (reference sequence). The V end lost 0 bases, the J end lost 7 bases, and 13 bases lay between the germline ends. In DNA form, the CDR3 reads TGTGCCAGCAGCTTAGCAGGGCCCGAGGGAGAGCAGTACTTC. Amino acid sequence: CASSLAGPEGEQYF.

This clone has a single count. The rearrangement joins TRBV7-9 to TRBJ1-2; 7 bases fit TRBD1. The CDR3 runs to 13 residues. The V and J ends lost 8 bases and 2 bases, in that order; junction bases with no gene match: 5. Germline V gene lookup returns CDR1 SEHNR and CDR2 FQNEAQ (reference sequence). The CDR3 is CASYRGGNYGYTF. CDR3 DNA sequence: TGTGCCAGCTACAGGGGTGGAAACTATGGCTACACCTTC.

The chain links TRBV5-1 to TRBJ1-4; 7 nucleotides agree with TRBD1. Germline CDR1 reads SGHRS; CDR2 reads YFSETQ. Trimming at V came to 2 bases and at J to 2 bases, leaving 3 bases not matched to a gene. This CDR3 comprises 15 residues. The CDR3 sequence: CASSFGTATNEKLFF. DNA for the CDR3: TGCGCCAGCAGCTTCGGGACAGCGACTAATGAAAAACTGTTTTTT.

This chain links TRBV5-4 with TRBJ2-5; a weak D match, TRBD1 (6 bases). This CDR3 has 15 residues. V was pared by 4 bases and J by 11 bases, with 24 bases between. The germline V gene encodes CDR1 SGHNT and CDR2 YYREEE (reference sequence). The CDR3 DNA reads as TGTGCCAGCAGCCCAGCGAGCAGGGGTGTGAGTGAGCAGTACTTC. Amino acid sequence: CASSPASRGVSEQYF.

The chain recombines TRBV7-2 with TRBJ2-2, with D tentatively TRBD1 (5 bases). This CDR3 contains 16 residues. Germline CDR1 reads SGHTA; CDR2 reads FQGNSA. V lost 4 bases, J lost 1 base, and 13 bases lay in between. The CDR3: CASSSRRGKNTGELFF. The CDR3 nucleotides read TGTGCCAGCAGCTCACGAAGGGGAAAGAACACCGGGGAGCTGTTTTTT.

This clone was recorded a few times. The chain links TRBV4-3 to TRBJ1-2; perhaps TRBD1 as D (5 bases). The CDR3 sequence is 15 residues long. The germline V gene has CDR1 LGHNA and CDR2 YSLEER. With 0 bases removed from V and 6 bases from J, the gap between germline ends came to 14 bases. CDR3 sequence reads: CASSQDERGSNGYTF. Written as DNA, the CDR3 is TGCGCCAGCAGCCAAGATGAACGGGGGTCGAATGGCTACACCTTC.